These 29 T cell receptor beta chains came from one sample sequenced in a study of cytomegalovirus exposure and HLA in healthy donors. The PCR employed 60 Vbeta primers together with 13 Jbeta primers. Assay: immunoSEQ multiplex PCR; the TCRdb copy retains only in-frame clones and omits some. The top ten clones hold approximately 16% of a sample with roughly 100,000 clones, roughly 12% of them seen once. The specimen sequenced was PBMCs. These TCRs come from a man between 35 and 55 years old in good health and CMV-seropositive.

This clone appeared a few times. The chain joins TRBV11-2 to TRBJ2-3; no reliable D call. Germline V CDR1 and CDR2: SGHAT, FQNNGV. The CDR3 runs to 14 residues. V was shortened by 6 bases and J by 6 bases, with 16 bases between the two germline ends. The CDR3 sequence is CASRNSRVDDTQYF. The CDR3 bases are TGTGCCAGCAGAAATAGCCGGGTTGACGATACGCAGTATTTT.

This clone turned up a few times. The chain employs TRBV5-4 and TRBJ2-1; 7 nucleotides line up with TRBD2. The J segment lost 3 bases and the V segment lost 4 bases, leaving 4 bases of the junction unmatched. Looked up from germline, CDR1 is SGHNT and CDR2 is YYREEE (reference sequence). The CDR3 extends over 14 amino acids. The CDR3 nucleotides are TGTGCCAGCAGCCCTACTAGCGTCTACAATGAGCAGTTCTTC. This sequence encodes CASSPTSVYNEQFF. Based on the CDR3 plus reference TRBV5-4 and TRBJ2-1, the full variable domain is ETGVTQSPTHLIKTRGQQVTLRCSSQSGHNTVSWYQQALGQGPQFIFQYYREEENGRGNFPPRFSGLQFPNYSSELNVNALELDDSALYLCASSPTSVYNEQFFGPGTRLTVL.

The J gene is TRBJ2-3, the V gene TRBV10-1; D may be TRBD1 (6 bases). V lost 0 bases and J lost 1, with 11 bases in between. Germline values: CDR1 WNHNN, CDR2 SYGVQD (reference sequence). CDR3 length: 16 amino acids. This CDR3 is CASSESSGVGTDTQYF. The DNA of the CDR3 is TGCGCCAGCAGTGAGTCCTCAGGGGTAGGCACAGATACGCAGTATTTT.

This clone has just a few counts. The V gene is TRBV5-4, the J gene TRBJ2-6; 10 bases agree with TRBD2. V shed 5 bases and J 0 bases; nucleotides not matched to a gene: 5. Germline CDR1 and CDR2: SGHNT and YYREEE (reference sequence). The CDR3 spans 17 residues. CDR3 DNA sequence: TGTGCCAGCAGTACAGCGGGAGGGAGCTCTGGGGCCAACGTCCTGACTTTC. Protein: CASSTAGGSSGANVLTF. Full variable domain (remainder filled in from reference TRBV5-4 and TRBJ2-6): ETGVTQSPTHLIKTRGQQVTLRCSSQSGHNTVSWYQQALGQGPQFIFQYYREEENGRGNFPPRFSGLQFPNYSSELNVNALELDDSALYLCASSTAGGSSGANVLTFGAGSRLTVL.

This chain connects TRBV30 to TRBJ1-1; D might be TRBD1 (5 bases). Germline V gene sequence: CDR1 GTSNPN, CDR2 SVGIG (reference sequence). The CDR3 has 14 amino acids. Between the trimmed V and J ends, which lost 0 bases and 1 base, there was a span of 9 bases. The CDR3 sequence: CAWSVGLQNTEAFF. The CDR3 region has the DNA TGTGCCTGGAGTGTGGGACTCCAGAACACTGAAGCTTTCTTT. The entire variable domain, with the rest obtained from reference TRBV30 and TRBJ1-1, is as follows: SQTIHQWPATLVQPVGSPLSLECTVEGTSNPNLYWYRQAAGRGLQLLFYSVGIGQISSEVPQNLSASRPQDRQFILSSKKLLLSDSGFYLCAWSVGLQNTEAFFGQGTRLTVV.

This clone has more than one count but fewer than ten. This chain uses TRBV11-2 with TRBJ1-3, with a possible D match to TRBD1 (5 bases). This CDR3 region has 14 residues. Trimming stripped 5 bases from V and 0 bases from J, with 8 bases between. Germline lookup yields CDR1 SGHAT and CDR2 FQNNGV. This chain's CDR3 is CASSDSRSGNTIYF. CDR3 nucleotide sequence: TGTGCCAGCAGCGACAGTCGCTCTGGAAACACCATATATTTT.

V is TRBV7-2 and J is TRBJ2-7; 7 nucleotides match TRBD1. The CDR3 runs to 14 residues. J lost 7 bases, V lost 3 bases, and 9 bases had no gene match. Germline CDR1 and CDR2: SGHTA and FQGNSA. The CDR3 DNA reads TGTGCCAGCAGCTTTACAGGGGAGTCTCGAGAGCAGTACTTC. Translation gives CASSFTGESREQYF.

This clone was seen a few times. The chain has TRBV7-2 and TRBJ2-1; D is uncertain. In germline, CDR1 is SGHTA, CDR2 FQGNSA. The V and J ends lost 0 bases and 5 bases respectively, with 5 bases between them. This CDR3 has 13 residues. The CDR3 spells CASSLAKHNEQFF. The DNA for the CDR3 is TGTGCCAGCAGCTTAGCGAAGCACAATGAGCAGTTCTTC.

This clone has only a few counts. The gene calls are TRBV5-1 and TRBJ1-4; D is unresolved. V was trimmed by 3 bases and J by 0 bases, leaving 9 bases between them. Germline V lookup: CDR1 SGHRS, CDR2 YFSETQ. The CDR3 is made up of 15 amino acids. The CDR3 loop reads CASSSYGATNEKLFF. In DNA form, the CDR3 reads TGCGCCAGCAGCTCGTACGGTGCAACTAATGAAAAACTGTTTTTT.

The gene calls are TRBV4-1 and TRBJ2-1; 10 bases are shared with TRBD2. V lost 4 bases, J lost 0 bases, and 9 bases stayed unmatched. Germline V gene data show CDR1 as MGHRA and CDR2 as YSYEKL. The CDR3 is made up of 18 amino acids. The DNA for the CDR3 is TGCGCCAGCAGCCGAGACGGACTAGCGGAGAGCTCCTACAATGAGCAGTTCTTC. Its protein is CASSRDGLAESSYNEQFF.

This clone has a handful of counts. The chain couples TRBV27 to TRBJ2-5; 8 bases fit TRBD1. V dropped 1 base and J dropped 5; count of bases not matched to a gene: 6. Germline V gene data show CDR1 as MNHEY and CDR2 as SMNVEV (reference sequence). This CDR3 spans 15 amino acids. CDR3 nucleotide sequence: TGTGCCAGCAGTTTATGGCAGGGGGCGCGGGAGACCCAGTACTTC. Translation gives CASSLWQGARETQYF.

This chain uses TRBV4-1 with TRBJ2-1, with unresolved D. The CDR3 spans 15 residues. Germline CDR1 reads MGHRA; CDR2 reads YSYEKL. Trimming took off 0 bases at V and 4 bases at J, with 10 bases between the two ends. CDR3 bases: TGCGCCAGCAGCCAAGAGGGCGCCCAATACAATGAGCAGTTCTTC. Its translation is CASSQEGAQYNEQFF.

In its sample, this clone was seen a few times. The CDR3 region has the DNA TGTGCAACCACCTTCTACCAAGATACGCAGTATTTT. Translated: CATTFYQDTQYF. The V call is TRBV2, the J call TRBJ2-3; D remains ambiguous. Germline assignment: CDR1 SNHLY and CDR2 FYNNEI. This CDR3 has 12 residues.

This clone was seen only a few times. The V and J genes are TRBV19 and TRBJ2-3; 7 bases line up with TRBD2. This CDR3 contains 15 residues. Germline trimming cut 11 bases from V and 2 bases from J; bases unmatched to any gene: 13. CDR1 LNHDA and CDR2 SQIVND come from the germline V gene (reference sequence). The CDR3 nucleotides are TGTGCCGTAAGCCGGGGAAGCGGGATCACAGATACGCAGTATTTT. Translated, it gives CAVSRGSGITDTQYF.

The V and J genes are TRBV18 and TRBJ1-1; 7 positions match TRBD1. Germline V gene lookup returns CDR1 KGHSH and CDR2 LQKENI. The trim removed 0 bases at V and 1 base at J, leaving 2 bases unmatched. The CDR3 totals 15 residues. CDR3: CASSPPRTGNTEAFF. CDR3 bases: TGTGCCAGCTCACCACCAAGGACAGGGAACACTGAAGCTTTCTTT.

This clone has just a few counts. This chain uses TRBV7-9 with TRBJ1-5; TRBD1 matches at 7 bases. The CDR3 has 14 residues. Germline assignment: CDR1 SEHNR and CDR2 FQNEAQ (reference sequence). After removal of 5 bases from V and 7 bases from J, the junction contained 8 bases not matched to a gene. Here the CDR3 reads CASSPGQSWQPQHF. DNA for the CDR3: TGTGCCAGCAGCCCGGGACAGTCTTGGCAGCCCCAGCATTTT.

J is TRBJ2-5 and V is TRBV10-1; unclear D gene. The CDR3 extends over 11 amino acids. V dropped 10 bases and J dropped 1 base, with 7 bases sitting between them. CDR1 is WNHNN, CDR2 SYGVQD, per germline (reference sequence). The CDR3 DNA reads TGCGCCAACCACATCCAAGAGACCCAGTACTTC. Translating it yields CANHIQETQYF.

The sample holds a few counts of this clone. The J gene is TRBJ2-5, the V gene TRBV6-5, with 10 bases lining up with TRBD1. This CDR3 has 14 residues. Germline V gene data show CDR1 as MNHEY and CDR2 as SVGAGI. V trimming: 6 bases; J trimming: 2 bases; junction bases outside the gene matches: 3. CDR3 nucleotides: TGTGCCAGCAGGAGGGACAGGGGTCAAGAGACCCAGTACTTC. Its translation: CASRRDRGQETQYF.

This clone was observed a handful of times. This rearrangement joins TRBV7-2 to TRBJ1-1, with TRBD1 matching over 7 bases. CDR3 length: 16 residues. Germline V gene lookup returns CDR1 SGHTA and CDR2 FQGNSA. The V segment lost 5 bases and the J segment 0 bases; nucleotides outside the gene matches: 9. The chain's CDR3 is CASSPRQGIMNTEAFF. DNA for the CDR3: TGTGCCAGCAGCCCCCGACAGGGAATTATGAACACTGAAGCTTTCTTT.

This chain joins TRBV7-8 and TRBJ2-7; TRBD2 agrees at 8 bases. The CDR3 length is 15 residues. Germline V CDR1 and CDR2: SGHVS, FQNEAQ. Trimming removed 4 bases from V and 7 bases from J; junction bases left unmatched: 12. The CDR3: CASSWVSGSGLEQYF. The CDR3 coding sequence is TGTGCCAGCAGCTGGGTCAGCGGGAGCGGGTTAGAGCAGTACTTC.

This clone occurred a few times. The chain has TRBV4-3 and TRBJ2-3; no clear D. The CDR3 length is 17 residues. Per germline, CDR1 LGHNA and CDR2 YSLEER. V was trimmed by 0 bases and J by 1 base, leaving 14 bases between them. The CDR3 DNA reads as TGCGCCAGCAGCCAAGATCCATCATTCACTGGCACAGATACGCAGTATTTT. It yields the protein CASSQDPSFTGTDTQYF.

The chain uses TRBV11-2 and TRBJ1-1, with D hard to call. The CDR3 has 17 residues. Trimming took off 0 bases at V and 3 bases at J, with 17 bases between the two ends. The germline V gene has CDR1 SGHAT and CDR2 FQNNGV. CDR3 region: CASSLDRSALIDTEAFF. CDR3 in DNA: TGTGCCAGCAGCTTAGACAGAAGTGCCCTTATTGACACTGAAGCTTTCTTT.

This clone has only a few counts. The gene calls are TRBV2 and TRBJ2-5; unclear D gene. V shed 7 bases and J shed 2 bases, with 8 bases lying between them. The CDR3 covers 12 residues. Germline CDR1 and CDR2: SNHLY and FYNNEI. CDR3 sequence: CASTREQETQYF. As DNA, the CDR3 is TGTGCCAGCACCCGTGAGCAAGAGACCCAGTACTTC.

In this sample, this clone turned up a few times. This chain joins TRBV5-1 and TRBJ1-1; D unresolved. CDR3 size: 14 residues. In germline, CDR1 is SGHRS, CDR2 YFSETQ. Trimming took off 2 bases at V and 7 bases at J, with 15 bases between the two ends. CDR3 loop: CASSFRENRDEAFF. CDR3 bases: TGCGCCAGCAGCTTCCGGGAAAATCGTGATGAAGCTTTCTTT.

This clone was found a few times. The chain joins TRBV5-1 to TRBJ1-4; D is unresolved. The CDR3 runs to 14 residues. V was cut by 0 bases and J by 7 bases, with 10 bases left in between. From germline, CDR1 is SGHRS and CDR2 YFSETQ. DNA of the CDR3: TGCGCCAGCAGCTTGGGCAGCGTAGGTGAAAAACTGTTTTTT. Translating gives CASSLGSVGEKLFF.

The V and J genes are TRBV5-1 and TRBJ2-7; D perhaps matches TRBD2 (6 bases). The CDR3 has 15 residues. Germline-derived CDR1 and CDR2 are SGHRS and YFSETQ. Between the trimmed V and J ends, which lost 0 bases and 3 bases, there was a span of 13 bases. CDR3 in DNA: TGCGCCAGCAGCTTGGCTTGGGACTTTTTCTACGAGCAGTACTTC. This gives the protein CASSLAWDFFYEQYF.

In regard to this clone: The germline gene is not matched at one end of the junction; a read error may be the cause. The chain carries TRBV6-5 and TRBJ2-7, with a tentative D call TRBD2 (6 bases). This CDR3 is built from 14 residues. Germline lookup yields CDR1 MNHEY and CDR2 SVGAGI. The CDR3 region has the DNA TGTACCAGCAGGCTGGGACTCGCCCCCGACGAGCAGTACTTC. Translated, it gives CTSRLGLAPDEQYF.

The V call is TRBV5-8, the J call TRBJ2-5, with TRBD2 matching over 7 bases. The V segment lost 3 bases and the J segment 5 bases; nucleotides outside the gene matches: 10. This CDR3 is built from 15 residues. The germline CDR1 and CDR2 sequences are SGHTS and YDEGEE. As DNA, the CDR3 is TGTGCCAGCAGCTCAAAGAGGGGAGGGAAGGAGACCCAGTACTTC. Translated, it gives CASSSKRGGKETQYF.

This clone has only a few counts. The V and J genes are TRBV18 and TRBJ2-2, with a weak D call TRBD2 (5 bases). Trimming left V 3 bases short and J 8 bases short, with 13 bases between. The CDR3 runs to 14 residues. Germline V gene data show CDR1 as KGHSH and CDR2 as LQKENI. DNA for the CDR3: TGTGCCAGCTCACCTGGACTGCGAGGAGGGGAGCTGTTTTTT. It translates to CASSPGLRGGELFF.